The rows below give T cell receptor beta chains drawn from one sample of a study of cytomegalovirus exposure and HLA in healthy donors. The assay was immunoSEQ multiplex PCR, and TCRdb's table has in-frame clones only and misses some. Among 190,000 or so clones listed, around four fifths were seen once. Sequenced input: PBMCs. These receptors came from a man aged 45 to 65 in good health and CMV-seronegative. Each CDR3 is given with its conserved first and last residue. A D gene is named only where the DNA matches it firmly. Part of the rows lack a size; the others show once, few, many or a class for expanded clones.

CASSTSPVSADTQYF	TGTGCCAGTAGTACCAGTCCGGTCAGCGCAGATACGCAGTATTTT	.	TRBV19	TRBJ2-3	.
CASSKYVASGDSNEQYF	TGTGCCAGCAGCAAATATGTAGCCAGCGGAGACTCGAACGAGCAGTACTTC	.	TRBV21-1	TRBJ2-7	.
CASSGQGVGSPLHF	TGTGCCAGCAGTGGACAGGGGGTTGGTTCACCCCTCCACTTT	TRBD1	TRBV6-1	TRBJ1-6	.
CAISALDRVGETQYF	TGTGCCATCAGTGCACTCGACAGGGTAGGAGAGACCCAGTACTTC	TRBD1	TRBV10-3	TRBJ2-5	.
CASRDTNQPQHF	TGTGCCAGCCGGGACACCAATCAGCCCCAGCATTTT	.	TRBV2	TRBJ1-5	few
CASSQGTSGSAYNEQFF	TGTGCCAGCAGCCAGGGGACTAGCGGGAGCGCCTACAATGAGCAGTTCTTC	TRBD2	TRBV4-2	TRBJ2-1	few
CASRQDGNYGYTF	TGTGCCAGCAGACAGGACGGTAACTATGGCTACACCTTC	.	TRBV7-8	TRBJ1-2	.
CASSEGTGGFNEQFF	TGCGCCAGCAGCGAAGGGACAGGAGGATTCAATGAGCAGTTCTTC	TRBD1	TRBV5-1	TRBJ2-1	.
CASRRLLGDIRSQGYTF	TGCGCCAGCAGGCGATTGTTGGGGGACATAAGAAGCCAGGGCTACACCTTC	.	TRBV4-1	TRBJ1-2	.
CASSQEGEPSGANVLTF	TGCGCCAGCAGTCAAGAGGGGGAACCCTCTGGGGCCAACGTCCTGACTTTC	.	TRBV23-1	TRBJ2-6	.
CAADRELNTEAFF	TGTGCTGCTGACCGGGAGCTTAACACTGAAGCTTTCTTT	.	TRBV28	TRBJ1-1	.
CASSQDLKNGGPTEAFF	TGCGCCAGCAGCCAAGATTTGAAGAATGGGGGCCCCACTGAAGCTTTCTTT	.	TRBV4-3	TRBJ1-1	few
CAISVLRQGIPSYEQYF	TGTGCCATCAGTGTTCTGAGACAGGGAATCCCGTCCTACGAGCAGTACTTC	TRBD1	TRBV10-3	TRBJ2-7	.
CASSVQRFGEQYF	TGTGCCAGCAGCGTGCAGCGGTTCGGCGAGCAGTACTTC	.	TRBV9	TRBJ2-7	.
CASSLSAPSDFEQFF	TGTGCCAGCAGTTTATCCGCGCCGAGTGACTTTGAGCAGTTCTTC	.	TRBV28	TRBJ2-1	.
CASSRLAGEYNEQFF	TGCGCCAGCAGTAGATTAGCGGGTGAATACAATGAGCAGTTCTTC	TRBD2	TRBV5-1	TRBJ2-1	.
CASSPLALLTSTDTQYF	TGTGCCAGCAGCCCCCTGGCACTACTAACTAGCACAGATACGCAGTATTTT	.	TRBV9	TRBJ2-3	.
CASSDFTGDHGYTF	TGTGCCAGCAGTGACTTCACGGGGGACCATGGCTACACCTTC	.	TRBV25-1	TRBJ1-2	.
CATSPFGQMNTEAFF	TGTGCCACCAGCCCATTCGGACAGATGAACACTGAAGCTTTCTTT	.	TRBV15	TRBJ1-1	.
CASSLGRASIYNEQFF	TGTGCCAGCAGCTTAGGTCGAGCCTCAATCTACAATGAGCAGTTCTTC	.	TRBV7-9	TRBJ2-1	.